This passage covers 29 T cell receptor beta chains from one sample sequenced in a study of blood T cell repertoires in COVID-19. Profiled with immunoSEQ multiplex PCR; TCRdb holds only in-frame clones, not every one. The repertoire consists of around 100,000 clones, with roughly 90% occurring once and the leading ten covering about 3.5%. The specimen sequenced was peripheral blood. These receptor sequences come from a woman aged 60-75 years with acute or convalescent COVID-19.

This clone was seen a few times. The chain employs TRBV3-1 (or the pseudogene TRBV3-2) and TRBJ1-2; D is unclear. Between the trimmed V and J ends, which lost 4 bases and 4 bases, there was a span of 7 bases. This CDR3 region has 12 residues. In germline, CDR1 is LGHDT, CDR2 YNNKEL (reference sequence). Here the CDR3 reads CASSPDTYGYTF. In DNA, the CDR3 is TGTGCCAGCAGCCCCGACACCTATGGCTACACCTTC.

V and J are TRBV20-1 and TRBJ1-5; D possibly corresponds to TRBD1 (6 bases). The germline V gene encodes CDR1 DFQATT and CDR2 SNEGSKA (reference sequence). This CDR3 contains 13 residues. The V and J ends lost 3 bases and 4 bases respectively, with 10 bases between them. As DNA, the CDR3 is TGCAGTGCTAGTCGACAGGATAATCAGCCCCAGCATTTT. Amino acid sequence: CSASRQDNQPQHF.

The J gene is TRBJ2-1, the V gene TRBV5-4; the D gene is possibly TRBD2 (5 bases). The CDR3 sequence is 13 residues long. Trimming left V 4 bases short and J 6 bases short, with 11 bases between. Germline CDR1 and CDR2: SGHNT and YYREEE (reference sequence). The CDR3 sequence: CASSHSSSNEQFF. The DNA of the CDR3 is TGTGCCAGCAGCCACTCTAGCTCCAATGAGCAGTTCTTC. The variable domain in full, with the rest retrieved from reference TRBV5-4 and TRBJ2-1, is ETGVTQSPTHLIKTRGQQVTLRCSSQSGHNTVSWYQQALGQGPQFIFQYYREEENGRGNFPPRFSGLQFPNYSSELNVNALELDDSALYLCASSHSSSNEQFFGPGTRLTVL.

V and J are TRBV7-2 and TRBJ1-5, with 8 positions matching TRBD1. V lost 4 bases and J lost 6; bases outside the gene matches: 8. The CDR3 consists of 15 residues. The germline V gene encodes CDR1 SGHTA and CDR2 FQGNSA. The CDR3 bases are TGTGCCAGCAGCTATACCGGGACAGGAGGTCAGCCCCAGCATTTT. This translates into CASSYTGTGGQPQHF. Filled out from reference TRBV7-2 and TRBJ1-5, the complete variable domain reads GAGVSQSPSNKVTEKGKDVELRCDPISGHTALYWYRQSLGQGLEFLIYFQGNSAPDKSGLPSDRFSAERTGGSVSTLTIQRTQQEDSAVYLCASSYTGTGGQPQHFGDGTRLSIL.

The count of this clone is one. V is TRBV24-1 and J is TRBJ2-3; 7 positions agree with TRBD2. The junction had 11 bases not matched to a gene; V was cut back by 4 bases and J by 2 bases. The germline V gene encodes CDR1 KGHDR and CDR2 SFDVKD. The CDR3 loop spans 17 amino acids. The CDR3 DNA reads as TGTGCCACCAGTGACCCTCAACCCGGGACTAACACAGATACGCAGTATTTT. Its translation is CATSDPQPGTNTDTQYF.

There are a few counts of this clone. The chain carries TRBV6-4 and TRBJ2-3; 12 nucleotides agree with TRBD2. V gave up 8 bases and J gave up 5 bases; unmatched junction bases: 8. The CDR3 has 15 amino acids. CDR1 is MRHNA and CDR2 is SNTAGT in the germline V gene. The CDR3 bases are TGTGCCAGCCGACGACTAGCGGGAGCCGGAGATACGCAGTATTTT. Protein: CASRRLAGAGDTQYF.

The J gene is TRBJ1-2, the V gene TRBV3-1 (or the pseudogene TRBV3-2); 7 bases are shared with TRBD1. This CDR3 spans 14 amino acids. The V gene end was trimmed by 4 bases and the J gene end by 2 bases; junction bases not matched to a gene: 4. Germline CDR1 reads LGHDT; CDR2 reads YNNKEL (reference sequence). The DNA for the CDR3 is TGTGCCAGCAGCCCGACAGGGTCGAACTATGGCTACACCTTC. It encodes CASSPTGSNYGYTF.

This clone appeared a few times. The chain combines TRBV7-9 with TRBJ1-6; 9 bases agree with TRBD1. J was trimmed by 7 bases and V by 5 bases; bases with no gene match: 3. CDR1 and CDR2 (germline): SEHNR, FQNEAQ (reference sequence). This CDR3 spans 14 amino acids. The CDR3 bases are TGTGCCAGCAGCAAAGGACAGGGGAATTCACCCCTCCACTTT. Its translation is CASSKGQGNSPLHF.

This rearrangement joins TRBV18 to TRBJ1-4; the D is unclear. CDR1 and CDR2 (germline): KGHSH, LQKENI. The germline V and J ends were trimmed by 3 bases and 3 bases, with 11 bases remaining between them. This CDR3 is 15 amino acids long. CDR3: CASSPRRGPNEKLFF. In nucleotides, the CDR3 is TGTGCCAGCTCACCCCGACGTGGGCCTAATGAAAAACTGTTTTTT.

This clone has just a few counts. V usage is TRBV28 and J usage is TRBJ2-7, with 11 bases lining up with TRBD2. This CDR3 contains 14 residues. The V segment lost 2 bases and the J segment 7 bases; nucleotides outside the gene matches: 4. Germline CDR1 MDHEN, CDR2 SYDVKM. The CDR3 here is CASSLVLAGVEQYF. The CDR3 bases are TGTGCCAGCAGTTTAGTACTAGCGGGAGTGGAGCAGTACTTC.

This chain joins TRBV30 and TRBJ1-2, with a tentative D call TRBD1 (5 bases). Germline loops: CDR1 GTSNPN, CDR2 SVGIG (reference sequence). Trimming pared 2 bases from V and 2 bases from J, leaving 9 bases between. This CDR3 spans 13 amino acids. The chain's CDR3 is CAWSLKGNYGYTF. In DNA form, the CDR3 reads TGTGCCTGGAGTCTGAAGGGGAACTATGGCTACACCTTC.

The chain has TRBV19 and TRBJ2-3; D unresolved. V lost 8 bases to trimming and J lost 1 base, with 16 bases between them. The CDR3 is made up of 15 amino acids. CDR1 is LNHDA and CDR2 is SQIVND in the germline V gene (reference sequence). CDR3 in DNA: TGTGCCAGTTCCACCTCCCGCCGGGGCACAGATACGCAGTATTTT. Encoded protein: CASSTSRRGTDTQYF.

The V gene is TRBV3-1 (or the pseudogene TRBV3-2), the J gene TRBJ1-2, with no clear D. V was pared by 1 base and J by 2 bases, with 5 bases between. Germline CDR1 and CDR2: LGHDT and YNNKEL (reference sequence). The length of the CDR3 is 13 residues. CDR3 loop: CASSQVQNYGYTF. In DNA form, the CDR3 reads TGTGCCAGCAGCCAAGTACAGAACTATGGCTACACCTTC.

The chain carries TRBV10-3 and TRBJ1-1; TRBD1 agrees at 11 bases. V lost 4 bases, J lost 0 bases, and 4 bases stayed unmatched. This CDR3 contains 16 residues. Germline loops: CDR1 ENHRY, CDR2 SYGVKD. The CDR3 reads CAISGGTGGMNTEAFF. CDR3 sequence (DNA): TGTGCCATCAGTGGTGGGACAGGGGGGATGAACACTGAAGCTTTCTTT.

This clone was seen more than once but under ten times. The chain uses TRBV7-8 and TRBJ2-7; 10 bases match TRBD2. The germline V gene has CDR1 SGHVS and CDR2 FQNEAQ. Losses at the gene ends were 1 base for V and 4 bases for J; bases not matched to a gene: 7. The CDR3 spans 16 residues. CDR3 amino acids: CASSLVSGSGRYEQYF. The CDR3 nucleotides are TGTGCCAGCAGCTTAGTATCGGGTAGCGGGAGGTACGAGCAGTACTTC. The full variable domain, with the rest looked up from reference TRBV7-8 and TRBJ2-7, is GAGVSQSPRYKVAKRGQDVALRCDPISGHVSLFWYQQALGQGPEFLTYFQNEAQLDKSGLPSDRFFAERPEGSVSTLKIQRTQQEDSAVYLCASSLVSGSGRYEQYFGPGTRLTVT.

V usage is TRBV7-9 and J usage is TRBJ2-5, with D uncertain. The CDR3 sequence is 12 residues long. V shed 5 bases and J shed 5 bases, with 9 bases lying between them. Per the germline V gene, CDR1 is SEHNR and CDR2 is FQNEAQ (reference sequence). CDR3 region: CASSTPGETQYF. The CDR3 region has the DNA TGTGCCAGCAGCACCCCCGGGGAGACCCAGTACTTC.

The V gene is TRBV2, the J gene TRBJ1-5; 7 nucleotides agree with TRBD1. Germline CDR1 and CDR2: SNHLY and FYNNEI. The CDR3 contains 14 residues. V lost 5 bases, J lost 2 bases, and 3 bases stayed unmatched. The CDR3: CASSPGQGNQPQHF. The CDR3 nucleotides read TGTGCCAGCAGTCCCGGACAGGGCAATCAGCCCCAGCATTTT.

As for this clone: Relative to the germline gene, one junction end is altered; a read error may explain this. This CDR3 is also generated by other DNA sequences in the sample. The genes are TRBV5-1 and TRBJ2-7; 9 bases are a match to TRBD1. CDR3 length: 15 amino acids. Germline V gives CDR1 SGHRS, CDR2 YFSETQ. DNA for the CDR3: TGCGCCAGCAGCTTAACGACAGGGGGGGAATACGAGCAGTATTTC. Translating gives CASSLTTGGEYEQYF.

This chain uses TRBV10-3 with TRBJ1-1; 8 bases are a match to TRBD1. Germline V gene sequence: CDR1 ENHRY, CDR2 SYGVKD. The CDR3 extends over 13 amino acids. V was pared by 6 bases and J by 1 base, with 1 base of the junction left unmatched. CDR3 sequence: CAIRDRGNTEAFF. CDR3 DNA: TGTGCCATCAGAGACAGGGGGAACACTGAAGCTTTCTTT.

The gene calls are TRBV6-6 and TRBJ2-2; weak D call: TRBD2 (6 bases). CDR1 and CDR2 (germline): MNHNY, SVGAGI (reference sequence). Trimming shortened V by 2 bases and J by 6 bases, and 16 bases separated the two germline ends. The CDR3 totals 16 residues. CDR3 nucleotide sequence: TGTGCCAGCAGTTACCCCGGGACTTGGAGAGCCGGGGAGCTGTTTTTT. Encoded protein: CASSYPGTWRAGELFF.

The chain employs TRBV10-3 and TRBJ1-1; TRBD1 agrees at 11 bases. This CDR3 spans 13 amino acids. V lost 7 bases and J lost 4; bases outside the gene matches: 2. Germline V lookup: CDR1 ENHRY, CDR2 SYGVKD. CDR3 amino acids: CAIKGTGGTEAFF. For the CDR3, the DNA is TGTGCCATCAAGGGGACAGGGGGCACTGAAGCTTTCTTT.

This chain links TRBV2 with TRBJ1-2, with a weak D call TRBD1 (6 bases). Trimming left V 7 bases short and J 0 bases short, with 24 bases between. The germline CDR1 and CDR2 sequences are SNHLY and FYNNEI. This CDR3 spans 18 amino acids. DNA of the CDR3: TGTGCCAGCATGGGGGGGCCGGCAGGGCTCTTAGCTAACTATGGCTACACCTTC. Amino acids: CASMGGPAGLLANYGYTF. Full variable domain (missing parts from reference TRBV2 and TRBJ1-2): EPEVTQTPSHQVTQMGQEVILRCVPISNHLYFYWYRQILGQKVEFLVSFYNNEISEKSEIFDDQFSVERPDGSNFTLKIRSTKLEDSAMYFCASMGGPAGLLANYGYTFGSGTRLTVV.

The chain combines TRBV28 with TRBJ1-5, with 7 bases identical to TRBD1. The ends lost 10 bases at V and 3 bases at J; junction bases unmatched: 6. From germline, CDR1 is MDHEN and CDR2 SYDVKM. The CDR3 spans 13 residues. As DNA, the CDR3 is TGTGCCACAAAAGGGGGCCCCAATCAGCCCCAGCATTTT. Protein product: CATKGGPNQPQHF.

CDR3 nucleotide sequence: TGTGCCAGCAGTGAAAATGTTGTCGATGAGCAGTTCTTC. Translating it yields CASSENVVDEQFF. The chain links TRBV6-1 to TRBJ2-1; D is unresolved. Germline CDR1 reads MNHNS; CDR2 reads SASEGT. Trimming shortened V by 2 bases and J by 8 bases, and 10 bases separated the two germline ends. This CDR3 has 13 residues.

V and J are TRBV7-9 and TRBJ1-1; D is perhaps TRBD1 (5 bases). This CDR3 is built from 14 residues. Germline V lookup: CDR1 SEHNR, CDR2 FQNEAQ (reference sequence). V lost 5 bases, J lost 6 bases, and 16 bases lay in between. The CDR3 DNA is TGTGCCAGCAGCACCACAGGTAGGGTAGCTGAAGCTTTCTTT. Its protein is CASSTTGRVAEAFF.

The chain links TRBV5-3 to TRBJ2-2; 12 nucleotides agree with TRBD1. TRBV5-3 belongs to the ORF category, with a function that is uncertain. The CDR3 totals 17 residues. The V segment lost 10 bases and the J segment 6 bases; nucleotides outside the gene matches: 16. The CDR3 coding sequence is TGTGCCGGACAAGGGACAGGGGGCGCCGGGAGTTCCGGGGAGCTGTTTTTT. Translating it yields CAGQGTGGAGSSGELFF.

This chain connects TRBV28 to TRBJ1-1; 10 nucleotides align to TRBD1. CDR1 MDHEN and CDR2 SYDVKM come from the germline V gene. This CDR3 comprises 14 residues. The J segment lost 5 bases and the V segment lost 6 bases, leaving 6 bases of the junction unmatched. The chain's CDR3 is CASRPTGGGTEAFF. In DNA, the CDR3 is TGTGCCAGCAGACCGACAGGGGGCGGGACTGAAGCTTTCTTT.

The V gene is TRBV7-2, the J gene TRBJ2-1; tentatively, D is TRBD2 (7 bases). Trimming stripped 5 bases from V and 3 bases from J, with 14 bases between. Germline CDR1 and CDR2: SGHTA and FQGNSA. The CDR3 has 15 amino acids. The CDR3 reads CASSPSRGGYNEQFF. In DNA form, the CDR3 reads TGTGCCAGCAGCCCCTCGAGGGGGGGCTACAATGAGCAGTTCTTC.

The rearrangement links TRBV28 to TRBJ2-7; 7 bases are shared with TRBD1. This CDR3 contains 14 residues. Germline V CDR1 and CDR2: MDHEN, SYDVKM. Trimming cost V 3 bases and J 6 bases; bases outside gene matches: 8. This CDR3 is CASSFPRTGSEQYF. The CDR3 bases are TGTGCCAGCAGTTTCCCCCGGACAGGCAGCGAGCAGTACTTC.